The 26 T cell receptor beta chains reported below all come from one sample, sequenced in a study of cytomegalovirus exposure and HLA in healthy donors. PCR involved 60 Vbeta and 13 Jbeta primers. Assay used: immunoSEQ multiplex PCR; TCRdb lists only in-frame clones, some missing. The repertoire table contains under 200,000 clones. Source material: PBMCs. These receptors were taken from a man aged 25 to 40 in good health and CMV-seronegative.

The gene calls are TRBV6-6 and TRBJ2-4, with D tentatively TRBD1 (6 bases). The germline V gene encodes CDR1 MNHNY and CDR2 SVGAGI (reference sequence). V gave up 2 bases and J gave up 3 bases, with 8 bases separating them. CDR3 length equals 14 residues. The CDR3 region has the DNA TGTGCCAGCAGTTACCAGGGGATCAAAAACATTCAGTACTTC. It is translated as CASSYQGIKNIQYF.

The rearrangement joins TRBV5-1 to TRBJ2-5, with TRBD2 matching over 8 bases. The CDR3 totals 15 residues. The junction had 3 bases not matched to a gene; V was cut back by 0 bases and J by 2 bases. Germline V lookup: CDR1 SGHRS, CDR2 YFSETQ. CDR3 sequence reads: CASSLDGGGQETQYF. CDR3 coding DNA: TGCGCCAGCAGCTTGGACGGGGGGGGTCAAGAGACCCAGTACTTC.

This chain joins TRBV4-2 and TRBJ1-1, with 9 bases identical to TRBD1. Trimming at V came to 6 bases and at J to 4 bases, leaving 18 bases not matched to a gene. The CDR3 runs 18 residues. CDR1 is LGHNA, CDR2 YNFKEQ, per germline. The CDR3: CASRRIQGQGYYGTEAFF. CDR3 nucleotides: TGTGCCAGCAGACGAATACAGGGACAGGGCTATTATGGCACTGAAGCTTTCTTT.

The chain couples TRBV6-1 to TRBJ2-7, with 7 nucleotides matching TRBD2. The CDR3 has 15 residues. Germline trimming cut 9 bases from V and 0 bases from J; bases unmatched to any gene: 11. CDR1 and CDR2 from the germline V gene are MNHNS and SASEGT. CDR3 nucleotides: TGTGCCAGTCGGGGGGTCTGGATTGACTCCTACGAGCAGTACTTC. Translated: CASRGVWIDSYEQYF.

The chain is built from TRBV28 and TRBJ2-7; the match to TRBD1 covers 8 bases. V lost 5 bases, J lost 5 bases, and 11 bases stayed unmatched. CDR1 MDHEN and CDR2 SYDVKM come from the germline V gene. CDR3 length equals 15 residues. The CDR3 nucleotides read TGTGCCAGCAGTAGCAGGGGGCTCAGGGGGGACGAGCAGTACTTC. This gives the protein CASSSRGLRGDEQYF. Based on the CDR3 plus reference TRBV28 and TRBJ2-7, the full variable domain is DVKVTQSSRYLVKRTGEKVFLECVQDMDHENMFWYRQDPGLGLRLIYFSYDVKMKEKGDIPEGYSVSREKKERFSLILESASTNQTSMYLCASSSRGLRGDEQYFGPGTRLTVT.

The gene calls are TRBV4-1 and TRBJ1-2, with a tentative D call TRBD1 (6 bases). In germline, CDR1 is MGHRA, CDR2 YSYEKL. The V and J ends lost 2 bases and 0 bases respectively, with 7 bases between them. This CDR3 has 14 residues. CDR3 nucleotides: TGCGCCAGCAGCCAAAGGGGGACTAACTATGGCTACACCTTC. Translation: CASSQRGTNYGYTF.

The chain has TRBV9 and TRBJ2-1, with a possible D match to TRBD2 (5 bases). In germline, CDR1 is SGDLS, CDR2 YYNGEE. The V end was cut by 0 bases, the J end by 0 bases, with 7 bases between. The CDR3 is 15 residues long. CDR3 sequence: CASSVAGGSYNEQFF. CDR3 sequence (DNA): TGTGCCAGCAGCGTAGCAGGAGGCTCCTACAATGAGCAGTTCTTC.

The rearrangement uses TRBV9 and TRBJ1-6, with 7 nucleotides matching TRBD1. The CDR3 has 14 amino acids. The germline V gene encodes CDR1 SGDLS and CDR2 YYNGEE. V lost 2 bases, J lost 10 bases, and 6 bases stayed unmatched. As DNA, the CDR3 is TGTGCCAGCAGCGTGACAGGGTTTGGATCACCCCTCCACTTT. Translated: CASSVTGFGSPLHF.

V gene TRBV7-9 combines with J gene TRBJ1-2; D call uncertain. CDR3 length equals 12 residues. With 8 bases removed from V and 5 bases from J, the gap between germline ends came to 12 bases. Germline V lookup: CDR1 SEHNR, CDR2 FQNEAQ (reference sequence). Here the CDR3 reads CASSEVWYGYTF. DNA for the CDR3: TGTGCCAGCTCGGAGGTTTGGTATGGCTACACCTTC.

The J gene is TRBJ2-7, the V gene TRBV5-8; D remains ambiguous. Trimming pared 4 bases from V and 4 bases from J, leaving 18 bases between. From germline, CDR1 is SGHTS and CDR2 YDEGEE. The CDR3 covers 15 residues. The CDR3, as DNA: TGTGCCAGCAGCCGCGTTAAATCCCCGGTGTACGAGCAGTACTTC. As protein: CASSRVKSPVYEQYF.

The rearrangement joins TRBV2 to TRBJ1-5, with D perhaps matching TRBD1 (6 bases). Trimming removed 10 bases from V and 5 bases from J, with 15 bases in between. CDR3 length equals 13 residues. CDR1 SNHLY and CDR2 FYNNEI come from the germline V gene. This chain's CDR3 is CATRTDGDQPQHF. The CDR3 coding sequence is TGTGCCACTAGGACAGATGGGGATCAGCCCCAGCATTTT.

The chain combines TRBV5-1 with TRBJ1-1; a weak D match, TRBD1 (5 bases). Germline-derived CDR1 and CDR2 are SGHRS and YFSETQ. The V gene lost 1 base and the J gene lost 5 bases, with 21 bases spanning the gap. The CDR3 covers 17 residues. This chain's CDR3 is CASSLTFAQGFTTEAFF. The CDR3, as DNA: TGCGCCAGCAGCTTGACGTTTGCCCAGGGATTTACAACTGAAGCTTTCTTT.

V gene TRBV6-5 combines with J gene TRBJ1-1, with TRBD1 as a possible D gene (6 bases). The V and J ends lost 6 bases and 4 bases respectively, with 15 bases between them. This CDR3 region has 14 residues. Germline values: CDR1 MNHEY, CDR2 SVGAGI. The CDR3 sequence is CASSREGVVTEAFF. Here the CDR3 DNA reads TGTGCCAGCAGCAGGGAGGGGGTGGTCACTGAAGCTTTCTTT.

This rearrangement joins TRBV7-2 to TRBJ2-3; 15 bases fit TRBD2. With V trimmed by 4 bases and J by 1 base, 9 bases remained unmatched. The CDR3 contains 19 residues. Germline lookup yields CDR1 SGHTA and CDR2 FQGNSA. The CDR3 DNA reads TGTGCCAGCAGCTCCCGTCGGGGACTAGCGGGAGGAGGCACAGATACGCAGTATTTT. This gives the protein CASSSRRGLAGGGTDTQYF. Supplemented by reference TRBV7-2 and TRBJ2-3, the full variable domain reads GAGVSQSPSNKVTEKGKDVELRCDPISGHTALYWYRQSLGQGLEFLIYFQGNSAPDKSGLPSDRFSAERTGGSVSTLTIQRTQQEDSAVYLCASSSRRGLAGGGTDTQYFGPGTRLTVL.

The rearrangement uses TRBV6-5 and TRBJ2-3; TRBD2 agrees at 10 bases. CDR3 length: 14 residues. Unmatched junction bases numbered 4, after V lost 5 bases and J lost 5 bases. Germline V gene sequence: CDR1 MNHEY, CDR2 SVGAGI. The CDR3 DNA reads TGTGCCAGCAGTCTAGCGGGAGTCAGAGATACGCAGTATTTT. It encodes CASSLAGVRDTQYF.

The V and J genes are TRBV9 and TRBJ2-7; tentatively, D is TRBD1 (6 bases). The CDR3 is made up of 13 amino acids. Deletions cut 6 bases from V and 0 bases from J, with 10 bases between. CDR1 and CDR2 from the germline V gene are SGDLS and YYNGEE. CDR3 in amino acids: CASNREGSYEQYF. DNA of the CDR3: TGTGCCAGCAACAGGGAAGGCTCCTACGAGCAGTACTTC. The entire variable domain, with the rest obtained from reference TRBV9 and TRBJ2-7, is as follows: DSGVTQTPKHLITATGQRVTLRCSPRSGDLSVYWYQQSLDQGLQFLIQYYNGEERAKGNILERFSAQQFPDLHSELNLSSLELGDSALYFCASNREGSYEQYFGPGTRLTVT.

The chain is built from TRBV10-1 and TRBJ2-1, with 8 positions matching TRBD2. V was clipped by 6 bases and J by 8 bases; unmatched bases: 3. Looked up from germline, CDR1 is WNHNN and CDR2 is SYGVQD (reference sequence). This CDR3 spans 12 amino acids. CDR3 DNA: TGCGCCAGCAGAGCGGGGGTCGATGAGCAGTTCTTC. It encodes CASRAGVDEQFF.

The rearrangement joins TRBV9 to TRBJ1-4, with 11 bases fitting TRBD1. With V trimmed by 4 bases and J by 7 bases, 3 bases remained unmatched. The CDR3 consists of 14 residues. The V gene's germline CDR1 is SGDLS and CDR2 YYNGEE. The CDR3 protein is CASSPDRGREKLFF. CDR3 in DNA: TGTGCCAGCAGCCCGGACAGGGGGCGTGAAAAACTGTTTTTT.

This chain connects TRBV2 to TRBJ2-7; 11 nucleotides line up with TRBD2. V dropped 4 bases and J dropped 3; count of bases not matched to a gene: 8. The germline V gene has CDR1 SNHLY and CDR2 FYNNEI. The CDR3 sequence is 16 residues long. The CDR3 bases are TGTGCCAGCAGTGGATTTAGCGGGAGGGTTCACTACGAGCAGTACTTC. Encoded protein: CASSGFSGRVHYEQYF.

The chain employs TRBV15 and TRBJ1-1, with unresolved D. Trimming stripped 1 base from V and 0 bases from J, with 12 bases between. Germline V lookup: CDR1 LNHNV, CDR2 YYDKDF (reference sequence). The CDR3 spans 16 residues. The CDR3 nucleotides read TGTGCCACCAGCAGAGTCGGAGGGCCCATGAACACTGAAGCTTTCTTT. Encoded protein: CATSRVGGPMNTEAFF. The variable domain in full, completed from reference TRBV15 and TRBJ1-1, reads DAMVIQNPRYQVTQFGKPVTLSCSQTLNHNVMYWYQQKSSQAPKLLFHYYDKDFNNEADTPDNFQSRRPNTSFCFLDIRSPGLGDTAMYLCATSRVGGPMNTEAFFGQGTRLTVV.

This chain links TRBV28 with TRBJ2-7, with D possibly TRBD2 on 5 matching bases. The CDR3 runs 13 residues. V lost 4 bases and J 2 bases, leaving 9 bases between the germline ends. Looked up from germline, CDR1 is MDHEN and CDR2 is SYDVKM. This CDR3 reads CASSSGYPYEQYF. The CDR3 DNA reads TGTGCCAGCAGTTCGGGGTATCCCTACGAGCAGTACTTC.

This chain connects TRBV6-6 to TRBJ1-5; 7 bases are a match to TRBD1. Germline values: CDR1 MNHNY, CDR2 SVGAGI (reference sequence). V lost 5 bases to trimming and J lost 4 bases; unmatched junction nucleotides: 5. The CDR3 is made up of 14 amino acids. CDR3 in amino acids: CASSPSGGNQPQHF. DNA of the CDR3: TGTGCCAGCAGTCCGTCAGGGGGAAATCAGCCCCAGCATTTT.

The gene calls are TRBV19 and TRBJ1-5, with TRBD1 matching over 8 bases. V was pared by 5 bases and J by 7 bases, with 7 bases of the junction left unmatched. This CDR3 spans 14 amino acids. Germline V gene lookup returns CDR1 LNHDA and CDR2 SQIVND (reference sequence). This CDR3 reads CASSFDRGGQPQHF. Here the CDR3 DNA reads TGTGCCAGTAGTTTTGACAGGGGAGGACAGCCCCAGCATTTT.

The V and J genes are TRBV7-2 and TRBJ1-2; no firm D call. Germline V gene sequence: CDR1 SGHTA, CDR2 FQGNSA. V gave up 5 bases and J gave up 0 bases, with 7 bases separating them. CDR3 length: 13 amino acids. The CDR3 spells CASSTNTNYGYTF. DNA of the CDR3: TGTGCCAGCAGCACCAACACTAACTATGGCTACACCTTC.

The chain couples TRBV5-4 to TRBJ1-1, with TRBD1 matching over 8 bases. The CDR3 consists of 13 residues. Trimming at V came to 4 bases and at J to 5 bases, leaving 4 bases not matched to a gene. Germline lookup yields CDR1 SGHNT and CDR2 YYREEE (reference sequence). Here the CDR3 reads CASSRTGLTEAFF. CDR3 DNA: TGTGCCAGCAGCCGGACAGGGCTAACTGAAGCTTTCTTT.

The V and J genes are TRBV6-1 and TRBJ1-1, with 9 bases matching TRBD1. This CDR3 is 14 amino acids long. Trimming cost V 5 bases and J 4 bases; bases outside gene matches: 5. Germline assignment: CDR1 MNHNS and CDR2 SASEGT. The chain's CDR3 is CASSTGGAVTEAFF. CDR3 bases: TGTGCCAGCAGTACAGGGGGCGCGGTCACTGAAGCTTTCTTT.